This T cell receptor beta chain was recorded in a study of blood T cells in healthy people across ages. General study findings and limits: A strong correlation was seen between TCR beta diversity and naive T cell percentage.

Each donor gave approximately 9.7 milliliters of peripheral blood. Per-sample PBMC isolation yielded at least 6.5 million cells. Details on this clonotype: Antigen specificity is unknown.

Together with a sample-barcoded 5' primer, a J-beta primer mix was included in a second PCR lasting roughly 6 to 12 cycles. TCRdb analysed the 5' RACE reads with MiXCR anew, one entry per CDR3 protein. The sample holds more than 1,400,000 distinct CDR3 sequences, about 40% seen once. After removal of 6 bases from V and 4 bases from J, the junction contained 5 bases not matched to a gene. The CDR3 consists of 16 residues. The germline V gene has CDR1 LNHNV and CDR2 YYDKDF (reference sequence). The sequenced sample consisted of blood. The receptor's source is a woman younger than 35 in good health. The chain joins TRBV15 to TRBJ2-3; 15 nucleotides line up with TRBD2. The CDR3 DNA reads TGTGCCACCAGTAGTGGGACTAGCGGGAGGCCAGATACGCAGTATTTT. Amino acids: CATSSGTSGRPDTQYF.